This is a list of T cell receptor beta chains from one sample in a study of T-cell memory formation after mild COVID-19. TCRdb recomputed calls from the 5' RACE reads with MiXCR, one row per CDR3 protein. The table has about 210,000 distinct CDR3 sequences, roughly a tenth seen once; the top ten hold around 2.9%. The source material was PBMCs or a T cell subset sorted from them (not recorded which). The origin of the receptors is a man aged 18 to 29 who had mild COVID-19 (a few samples of this study predate the infection). Cell type and time point are not known. The CDR3 runs from the conserved cysteine through the conserved F or W. D genes are given only for firm matches. Rows give clone size only sometimes, using once, few, many, or a class for an expanded clone.

clone_size	v_call	j_call	d_call	cdr3_aa	cdr3_nt
many	TRBV7-6	TRBJ2-5	TRBD2	CASSSTSGGLTQYF	TGTGCCAGCAGCTCCACTAGCGGGGGCCTGACCCAGTACTTC
-	TRBV6-1	TRBJ1-2	-	CASSETRRANYGYTF	TGTGCCAGCAGTGAAACCCGCCGGGCCAACTATGGCTACACCTTC
-	TRBV5-1	TRBJ2-5	-	CASSLQELYQETQYF	TGCGCCAGCAGCTTGCAAGAACTATACCAAGAGACCCAGTACTTC
few	TRBV7-6	TRBJ1-5	-	CASSLGSGIRNQPQHF	TGTGCCAGCAGCTTAGGGTCCGGCATCCGCAATCAGCCCCAGCATTTT
few	TRBV7-2	TRBJ2-5	-	CASSLRSRQETQYF	TGTGCCAGCAGCTTACGCTCGCGACAGGAGACCCAGTACTTC
-	TRBV20-1	TRBJ2-2	TRBD2	CSAYSGGASGELFF	TGCAGTGCTTACAGCGGGGGGGCTTCCGGGGAGCTGTTTTTT
-	TRBV24-1	TRBJ2-3	-	CATSDLSFQGGGTDTQYF	TGTGCCACCAGTGATTTGAGTTTCCAGGGCGGAGGCACAGATACGCAGTATTTT
-	TRBV30	TRBJ2-1	TRBD2	CAWSFSGGSYNEQFF	TGTGCCTGGAGTTTTAGCGGGGGGTCCTACAATGAGCAGTTCTTC
few	TRBV12-3/TRBV12-4	TRBJ1-2	TRBD1	CASSPTGTGGGYTF	TGTGCCAGCAGTCCGACCGGGACAGGGGGTGGCTACACCTTC
few	TRBV2	TRBJ1-1	-	CASRPGQHEAFF	TGTGCCAGCAGACCCGGACAGCATGAAGCTTTCTTT
few	TRBV5-1	TRBJ1-3	-	CASSSSWALATGNTIYF	TGCGCCAGCAGCTCATCTTGGGCCCTCGCAACCGGAAACACCATATATTTT
few	TRBV7-6	TRBJ2-6	TRBD2	CASSPRGGAGANVLTF	TGTGCCAGCAGCCCCCGGGGGGGGGCTGGGGCCAACGTCCTGACTTTC
-	TRBV7-9	TRBJ1-6	-	CASSLASGGNSPLHF	TGTGCCAGCAGCTTAGCATCCGGTGGTAATTCACCCCTCCACTTT
few	TRBV5-1	TRBJ2-3	-	CASWDGGGTDTQYF	TGCGCCTCCTGGGATGGCGGGGGCACAGATACGCAGTATTTT
few	TRBV5-1	TRBJ2-3	-	CASRFRQFSTDTQYF	TGCGCCAGCCGCTTTCGACAATTTAGCACAGATACGCAGTATTTT
-	TRBV3-1	TRBJ1-2	TRBD1	CASSQSGRDRSYGYTF	TGTGCCAGCAGCCAGTCGGGCCGGGACAGGAGCTATGGCTACACCTTC
-	TRBV5-4	TRBJ2-5	TRBD2	CASSTSGGWKTQYF	TGTGCCAGCAGTACAAGCGGGGGGTGGAAGACCCAGTACTTC
-	TRBV6-2/TRBV6-3	TRBJ2-3	TRBD2	CASSPRLAGAYTDTQYF	TGTGCCAGCAGTCCTCGACTAGCGGGGGCCTACACAGATACGCAGTATTTT
few	TRBV12-3/TRBV12-4	TRBJ1-6	TRBD1	CASSLFGTGANSPLHF	TGTGCCAGCAGTTTATTTGGGACAGGCGCGAATTCACCCCTCCACTTT
few	TRBV10-3	TRBJ1-5	TRBD1	CAISVGQGDGQPQHF	TGTGCCATCAGCGTCGGGCAGGGGGATGGTCAGCCCCAGCATTTT
-	TRBV19	TRBJ1-4	TRBD1	CASSMGTAPEKLFF	TGTGCCAGTAGTATGGGGACAGCTCCTGAAAAACTGTTTTTT
-	TRBV7-8	TRBJ2-1	-	CASSSQNRGAGLNEQFF	TGTGCCAGCAGCTCCCAGAATCGAGGGGCCGGTTTGAATGAGCAGTTCTTC
few	TRBV6-1	TRBJ2-5	-	CASSKLRDGARETQYF	TGTGCCAGCAGTAAGCTCCGGGACGGGGCCCGTGAGACCCAGTACTTC
few	TRBV7-2	TRBJ2-1	TRBD2	CASSVGTSISNEQFF	TGTGCCAGCAGCGTAGGGACTAGCATCTCCAATGAGCAGTTCTTC
-	TRBV4-2	TRBJ2-3	-	CASSQGGRQVSTDTQYF	TGTGCCAGCAGCCAAGGCGGTCGACAGGTGAGCACAGATACGCAGTATTTT
few	TRBV20-1	TRBJ2-3	-	CSASWESTDTQYF	TGCAGTGCTAGTTGGGAGAGCACAGATACGCAGTATTTT
many	TRBV6-5	TRBJ2-3	-	CASSPMTLISTDTQYF	TGTGCCAGCAGCCCTATGACTTTAATTAGCACAGATACGCAGTATTTT
medium-sized	TRBV6-1	TRBJ2-4	TRBD1	CASDRGLLGNIQYF	TGTGCCAGTGACAGGGGGCTCCTAGGGAACATTCAGTACTTC
-	TRBV28	TRBJ1-3	-	CASSLSVSYSGNTIYF	TGTGCCAGCAGTTTATCGGTTTCTTACTCTGGAAACACCATATATTTT
-	TRBV7-2	TRBJ1-2	-	CASSLTPLGYGYTF	TGTGCCAGCAGCTTGACCCCCCTCGGTTATGGCTACACCTTC
many	TRBV7-9	TRBJ2-5	-	CASSLANEGAETQYF	TGTGCCAGCAGCTTAGCGAACGAAGGGGCGGAGACCCAGTACTTC
-	TRBV29-1	TRBJ2-1	-	CSEGLTGSRIAEQFF	TGCAGCGAGGGACTGACGGGATCCCGGATAGCTGAGCAGTTCTTC
-	TRBV24-1	TRBJ2-3	TRBD1	CATSDSGQRPDTQYF	TGTGCCACCAGTGATTCGGGACAGCGGCCAGATACGCAGTATTTT
few	TRBV7-2	TRBJ2-5	TRBD2	CASSSTSGQETQYF	TGTGCCAGCAGCTCGACTAGCGGCCAAGAGACCCAGTACTTC
-	TRBV4-3	TRBJ2-7	TRBD1	CASSRTSTGQAQQYF	TGCGCCAGCAGCCGGACATCCACCGGACAGGCGCAGCAGTACTTC
many	TRBV12-3/TRBV12-4	TRBJ1-5	-	CASSFGGLQPQHF	TGTGCCAGCAGTTTCGGGGGACTGCAGCCCCAGCATTTT
few	TRBV18	TRBJ2-1	-	CASSPGPSSYNEQFF	TGTGCCAGCTCACCCGGACCGAGCTCCTACAATGAGCAGTTCTTC
-	TRBV10-2	TRBJ2-2	TRBD2	CASGQLAGGPKPNTGELFF	TGCGCCAGCGGCCAACTAGCGGGGGGGCCGAAACCGAACACCGGGGAGCTGTTTTTT
few	TRBV2	TRBJ2-5	-	CASYLYETQYF	TGTGCCAGCTACTTATACGAGACCCAGTACTTC
few	TRBV6-5	TRBJ2-3	-	CASSWSSGRTDTQYF	TGTGCCAGCAGTTGGTCGTCAGGGAGAACAGATACGCAGTATTTT
few	TRBV5-1	TRBJ2-5	-	CASSLGLLGQETQYF	TGCGCCAGCAGCTTGGGACTCCTGGGGCAAGAGACCCAGTACTTC
many	TRBV5-1	TRBJ2-1	TRBD2	CASSFASGDNEQFF	TGCGCCAGCAGCTTCGCTAGCGGGGATAATGAGCAGTTCTTC
-	TRBV9	TRBJ2-1	TRBD1	CASSVMGQGYNEQFF	TGTGCCAGCAGCGTAATGGGACAGGGTTACAATGAGCAGTTCTTC
-	TRBV6-5	TRBJ2-7	TRBD2	CASHTGGTSSYEQYF	TGTGCCAGCCATACCGGGGGGACTAGCTCCTACGAGCAGTACTTC
-	TRBV19	TRBJ2-2	-	CAIPRDTGELFF	TGTGCCATACCGAGGGATACCGGGGAGCTGTTTTTT
few	TRBV7-3	TRBJ2-2	-	CASSLTRDINTELFF	TGTGCCAGCAGCCTGACACGGGACATTAATACGGAGCTGTTTTTT
-	TRBV12-3/TRBV12-4	TRBJ2-3	-	CASRNPSTDTQYF	TGTGCCAGCAGAAACCCCAGCACAGATACGCAGTATTTT
-	TRBV9	TRBJ2-2	-	CASSPIRSAGELFF	TGTGCCAGCAGCCCCATCCGTTCGGCCGGGGAGCTGTTTTTT
-	TRBV10-2	TRBJ2-1	TRBD1	CASSDLPGTGSYNEQFF	TGCGCCAGCAGTGACTTGCCCGGGACAGGGTCCTACAATGAGCAGTTCTTC
-	TRBV28	TRBJ1-2	TRBD1	CASSPAMRQGARGYTF	TGTGCCAGCAGCCCCGCAATGAGACAGGGGGCCCGTGGCTACACCTTC
-	TRBV12-3/TRBV12-4	TRBJ2-7	-	CASSNRAWNEQYF	TGTGCCAGCAGCAACAGGGCGTGGAACGAGCAGTACTTC
few	TRBV20-1	TRBJ2-5	-	CSASAPGTHFETQYF	TGCAGTGCTAGCGCCCCCGGGACCCACTTCGAGACCCAGTACTTC
-	TRBV5-4	TRBJ2-1	-	CASSSQGGAGVEQFF	TGTGCCAGCAGCTCTCAGGGGGGGGCCGGTGTTGAGCAGTTCTTC
-	TRBV5-5	TRBJ1-6	-	CASSWWASNSPLHF	TGTGCCAGCAGCTGGTGGGCATCTAATTCACCCCTCCACTTT
-	TRBV6-1	TRBJ2-3	TRBD1	CASRADRAVADTQYF	TGTGCCAGCAGGGCGGACAGGGCGGTGGCAGATACGCAGTATTTT
many	TRBV7-2	TRBJ1-5	-	CASSKGAGGQPQHF	TGTGCCAGCAGCAAGGGAGCCGGTGGCCAGCCCCAGCATTTT
-	TRBV4-1	TRBJ1-1	-	CASRPQGILGTEAFF	TGCGCCAGCAGACCTCAGGGGATCCTCGGGACTGAAGCTTTCTTT
few	TRBV7-9	TRBJ2-1	-	CASAPTYPNNEQFF	TGTGCCAGCGCGCCTACCTACCCCAACAATGAGCAGTTCTTC
few	TRBV7-8	TRBJ2-1	-	CASSVGQRPTYNEQFF	TGTGCCAGCAGCGTAGGACAGAGACCTACCTACAATGAGCAGTTCTTC
-	TRBV3-1	TRBJ1-1	-	CASSQETEAFF	TGTGCCAGCAGCCAAGAAACTGAAGCTTTCTTT